The next 27 T cell receptor beta chains were all read from a single sample in a study of blood T cell repertoires in COVID-19. The table came from immunoSEQ multiplex PCR; TCRdb's copy has only in-frame clones and leaves some out. The sample shows about 73,000 clones, 80% to 90% of them seen only once. Sequenced material: peripheral blood. The receptors here all came from a man older than 75 with acute or convalescent COVID-19.

V and J are TRBV12-3 or TRBV12-4 and TRBJ1-6; D unclear. V lost 6 bases to trimming and J lost 3 bases, with 6 bases between them. The CDR3 is made up of 13 amino acids. The CDR3 protein is CASSENYNSPLHF. CDR3 sequence (DNA): TGTGCCAGCAGCGAGAACTATAATTCACCCCTCCACTTT.

V and J are TRBV11-3 and TRBJ2-7; D is perhaps TRBD2 (6 bases). The germline CDR1 and CDR2 sequences are SGHNT and YENEEA. The CDR3 covers 12 residues. The V gene lost 5 bases and the J gene lost 6 bases, with 11 bases spanning the gap. CDR3 nucleotide sequence: TGTGCCAGCAGCCCTAGGGACTCCGAGCAGTACTTC. Translating gives CASSPRDSEQYF.

The rearrangement uses TRBV4-1 and TRBJ1-2, with no clear D. Deletions cut 0 bases from V and 2 bases from J, with 13 bases between. The germline V gene encodes CDR1 MGHRA and CDR2 YSYEKL. The length of the CDR3 is 16 residues. The CDR3 spells CASSQDLVTANYGYTF. The CDR3 nucleotides are TGCGCCAGCAGCCAAGATCTCGTAACAGCCAACTATGGCTACACCTTC.

The V gene is TRBV6-5, the J gene TRBJ2-6; D may be TRBD1 (5 bases). Between the trimmed V and J ends, which lost 7 bases and 0 bases, there was a span of 10 bases. Germline V gene data show CDR1 as MNHEY and CDR2 as SVGAGI. The CDR3 sequence is 15 residues long. This CDR3 reads CASNAGSSGANVLTF. Here the CDR3 DNA reads TGTGCCAGCAATGCAGGGTCCTCTGGGGCCAACGTCCTGACTTTC.

The rearrangement uses TRBV6-2 or TRBV6-3 and TRBJ1-5, with a tentative D call TRBD1 (6 bases). This CDR3 comprises 15 residues. Germline V lookup: CDR1 MNHEY, CDR2 SVGEGT. The V gene lost 0 bases and the J gene lost 4 bases, with 10 bases spanning the gap. The CDR3 reads CASSYSGRGNQPQHF. CDR3 DNA: TGTGCCAGCAGTTACTCGGGCAGGGGTAATCAGCCCCAGCATTTT.

The chain combines TRBV5-1 with TRBJ1-1; TRBD1 matches at 7 bases. The CDR3 has 13 amino acids. V was clipped by 2 bases and J by 5 bases; unmatched bases: 3. Germline V CDR1 and CDR2: SGHRS, YFSETQ. DNA of the CDR3: TGCGCCAGCAGCTTAACAGGGGTAACTGAAGCTTTCTTT. It yields the protein CASSLTGVTEAFF.

This clone was observed a single time. The gene calls are TRBV25-1 and TRBJ2-5; 7 bases are a match to TRBD2. Germline V gene sequence: CDR1 MGHDK, CDR2 SYGVNS. J gave up 5 bases and V 10 bases, and 10 bases lay outside the gene matches. The CDR3 has 13 residues. CDR3 sequence (DNA): TGTGCCACCACCACTTGGGGGGGGGAGACCCAGTACTTC. The encoded protein is CATTTWGGETQYF.

In its sample, this clone was seen a few times. V usage is TRBV1 and J usage is TRBJ2-7; the D call of TRBD2 is as the table states it, not checked on the DNA. TRBV1 is noted as a pseudogene. CDR3 length: 15 amino acids. The CDR3 sequence is CTSSQRTSGAYEQYF. The CDR3 DNA follows: TGCACCAGCAGCCAGAGGACTAGCGGGGCCTACGAGCAGTACTTC.

The chain combines TRBV30 with TRBJ2-7; D is unresolved. Germline V gene lookup returns CDR1 GTSNPN and CDR2 SVGIG (reference sequence). The V gene lost 0 bases and the J gene lost 9 bases, with 9 bases spanning the gap. The CDR3 totals 11 residues. The CDR3 here is CAWSVYPGQYF. The DNA of the CDR3 is TGTGCCTGGAGTGTATATCCGGGGCAGTACTTC.

The DNA for the CDR3 is TGTGCCACCAGCGGGCCACAGCGGGGGAGGGAAGCTTTCTTT. Translation: CATSGPQRGREAFF. V and J are TRBV15 and TRBJ1-1; TRBD1 is a possible D gene (5 bases). V lost 5 bases, J lost 8 bases, and 18 bases lay in between. Looked up from germline, CDR1 is LNHNV and CDR2 is YYDKDF (reference sequence). The CDR3 covers 14 residues.

The genes are TRBV6-1 and TRBJ2-7; TRBD2 might be the D (7 bases). Germline-derived CDR1 and CDR2 are MNHNS and SASEGT. This CDR3 has 17 amino acids. V was shortened by 2 bases and J by 2 bases, with 19 bases between the two germline ends. The CDR3 DNA reads TGTGCCAGCAGTGAAACCCTGGCGGGGGCGCCCCCCTACGAGCAGTACTTC. Encoded protein: CASSETLAGAPPYEQYF.

The rearrangement uses TRBV4-2 and TRBJ2-7; 11 bases are shared with TRBD2. Germline CDR1 reads LGHNA; CDR2 reads YNFKEQ. J gave up 3 bases and V 3 bases, and 1 base lay outside the gene matches. The CDR3 extends over 14 amino acids. The CDR3 bases are TGTGCCAGCAGCCAGACTAGCGGGGACTACGAGCAGTACTTC. It is translated as CASSQTSGDYEQYF.

The chain is built from TRBV12-5 and TRBJ2-3; 7 bases are a match to TRBD1. J lost 1 base, V lost 6 bases, and 7 bases had no gene match. CDR3 length equals 15 residues. The germline V gene has CDR1 LGHNT and CDR2 FRNRAP. The CDR3 loop reads CASGGTAAGTDTQYF. CDR3 in DNA: TGTGCTAGTGGAGGGACAGCGGCCGGCACAGATACGCAGTATTTT.

The chain combines TRBV27 with TRBJ2-5; TRBD2 agrees at 8 bases. The junction had 11 bases not matched to a gene; V was cut back by 6 bases and J by 5 bases. The length of the CDR3 is 15 residues. The germline V gene encodes CDR1 MNHEY and CDR2 SMNVEV (reference sequence). The CDR3 region is CASRSGGALYETQYF. For the CDR3, the DNA is TGTGCCAGCAGGTCGGGGGGGGCTTTATATGAGACCCAGTACTTC.

The V and J genes are TRBV5-6 and TRBJ1-2, with no clear D. Germline V CDR1 and CDR2: SGHDT, YYEEEE. The length of the CDR3 is 15 residues. V lost 4 bases and J 4 bases, leaving 17 bases between the germline ends. The CDR3 DNA sequence: TGTGCCAGCAGCACCACCGCCGGGAACTTCTATGGCTACACCTTC. Translated: CASSTTAGNFYGYTF. The whole variable domain, remainder taken from reference TRBV5-6 and TRBJ1-2, is DAGVTQSPTHLIKTRGQQVTLRCSPKSGHDTVSWYQQALGQGPQFIFQYYEEEERQRGNFPDRFSGHQFPNYSSELNVNALLLGDSALYLCASSTTAGNFYGYTFGSGTRLTVV.

This chain uses TRBV5-6 with TRBJ1-3; D call uncertain. The V end lost 4 bases, the J end lost 11 bases, and 25 bases lay between the germline ends. CDR3 length: 16 amino acids. Germline V gene sequence: CDR1 SGHDT, CDR2 YYEEEE. The CDR3 sequence is CASSHAAGLAVGPIYF. CDR3 sequence (DNA): TGTGCCAGCAGCCATGCAGCCGGACTCGCGGTAGGGCCCATATATTTT.

The chain employs TRBV12-3 or TRBV12-4 and TRBJ2-7; 7 nucleotides match TRBD1. The V and J ends lost 1 base and 10 bases, in that order; junction bases with no gene match: 7. There are 13 residues in the CDR3. The CDR3 loop is CASSLGGQSAQYF. The DNA for the CDR3 is TGTGCCAGCAGTTTAGGGGGACAGTCCGCTCAGTACTTC.

The chain employs TRBV5-4 and TRBJ2-2; D might be TRBD2 (5 bases). V was cut by 4 bases and J by 6 bases, with 13 bases left in between. The V gene's germline CDR1 is SGHNT and CDR2 YYREEE (reference sequence). The length of the CDR3 is 14 residues. CDR3 DNA sequence: TGTGCCAGCAGCCCCGACGGGGTCCCCGGGGAGCTGTTTTTT. Residues: CASSPDGVPGELFF.

This clone was seen once. This chain joins TRBV6-2 or TRBV6-3 and TRBJ1-2; the match to TRBD1 covers 8 bases. V dropped 5 bases and J dropped 5; count of bases not matched to a gene: 7. This CDR3 is built from 14 residues. The germline V gene encodes CDR1 MNHEY and CDR2 SVGEGT. The DNA for the CDR3 is TGTGCCAGCAGTGGAGGCACAGGGGGGTATGGCTACACCTTC. It translates to CASSGGTGGYGYTF.

The gene calls are TRBV30 and TRBJ2-7; D perhaps matches TRBD1 (5 bases). V was clipped by 0 bases and J by 12 bases, with 12 bases between them. CDR3 size: 11 residues. Germline V gene sequence: CDR1 GTSNPN, CDR2 SVGIG (reference sequence). The CDR3 reads CAWSVLTESYF. In DNA form, the CDR3 reads TGTGCCTGGAGTGTTTTGACAGAGTCGTACTTC. Full variable domain (missing parts from reference TRBV30 and TRBJ2-7): SQTIHQWPATLVQPVGSPLSLECTVEGTSNPNLYWYRQAAGRGLQLLFYSVGIGQISSEVPQNLSASRPQDRQFILSSKKLLLSDSGFYLCAWSVLTESYFGPGTRLTVT.

The chain is built from TRBV5-1 and TRBJ2-1; D not resolved. The V gene lost 0 bases and the J gene lost 0 bases, with 10 bases spanning the gap. CDR1 and CDR2 from the germline V gene are SGHRS and YFSETQ. The CDR3 sequence is 16 residues long. CDR3 sequence reads: CASSLEELFSYNEQFF. CDR3 sequence (DNA): TGCGCCAGCAGCTTGGAAGAGCTCTTCTCCTACAATGAGCAGTTCTTC.

This chain connects TRBV9 to TRBJ1-2; no clear D gene. Germline-derived CDR1 and CDR2 are SGDLS and YYNGEE. Deletions cut 3 bases from V and 8 bases from J, with 11 bases between. CDR3 size: 12 residues. In DNA, the CDR3 is TGTGCCAGCAGCGCGGCGGCTCTGGGCTACACCTTC. It codes for CASSAAALGYTF.

This chain uses TRBV2 with TRBJ2-3; TRBD1 agrees at 10 bases. V dropped 4 bases and J dropped 2; count of bases not matched to a gene: 3. The germline V gene has CDR1 SNHLY and CDR2 FYNNEI. The CDR3 covers 15 residues. CDR3 amino acids: CASSVGQGLTDTQYF. CDR3 sequence (DNA): TGTGCCAGCAGTGTGGGACAGGGGCTCACAGATACGCAGTATTTT.

J is TRBJ1-2 and V is TRBV6-6; possibly TRBD1 for D (6 bases). Looked up from germline, CDR1 is MNHNY and CDR2 is SVGAGI (reference sequence). V lost 0 bases and J 8 bases, leaving 16 bases between the germline ends. The CDR3 has 15 amino acids. The DNA for the CDR3 is TGTGCCAGCAGTTACTCGGGCCTACAGGGTCGCGGCTACACCTTC. This translates into CASSYSGLQGRGYTF.

The gene calls are TRBV2 and TRBJ2-3; no clear D. V was shortened by 6 bases and J by 0 bases, with 13 bases between the two germline ends. This CDR3 is 15 amino acids long. CDR1 is SNHLY, CDR2 FYNNEI, per germline. The CDR3 here is CASSSLLLSTDTQYF. For the CDR3, the DNA is TGTGCCAGCAGCTCACTCCTACTAAGCACAGATACGCAGTATTTT.

The chain joins TRBV6-5 to TRBJ1-6; 9 bases match TRBD1. The junction had 7 bases not matched to a gene; V was cut back by 7 bases and J by 6 bases. The CDR3 sequence is 15 residues long. Germline V gene data show CDR1 as MNHEY and CDR2 as SVGAGI. The CDR3 protein is CASNPQGAGNSPLHF. For the CDR3, the DNA is TGTGCCAGCAATCCACAGGGGGCAGGTAATTCACCCCTCCACTTT.

The chain uses TRBV6-5 and TRBJ2-7, with TRBD1 matching over 7 bases. V lost 6 bases to trimming and J lost 2 bases; unmatched junction nucleotides: 7. Germline values: CDR1 MNHEY, CDR2 SVGAGI. The CDR3 covers 14 residues. The CDR3 DNA follows: TGTGCCAGCAGCCCGACAGGGATCGCCTACGAGCAGTACTTC. Translating gives CASSPTGIAYEQYF.